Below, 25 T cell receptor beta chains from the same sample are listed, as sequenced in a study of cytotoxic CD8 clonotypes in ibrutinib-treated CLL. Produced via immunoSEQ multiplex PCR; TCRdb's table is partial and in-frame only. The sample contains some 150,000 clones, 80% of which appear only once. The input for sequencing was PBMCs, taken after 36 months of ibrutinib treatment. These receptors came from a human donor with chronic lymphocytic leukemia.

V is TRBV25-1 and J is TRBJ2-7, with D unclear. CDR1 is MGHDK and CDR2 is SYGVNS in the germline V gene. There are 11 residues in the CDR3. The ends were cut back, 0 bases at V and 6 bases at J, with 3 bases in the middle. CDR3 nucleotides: TGTGCCAGCAGTGAATACGCCGAGCAGTACTTC. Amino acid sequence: CASSEYAEQYF.

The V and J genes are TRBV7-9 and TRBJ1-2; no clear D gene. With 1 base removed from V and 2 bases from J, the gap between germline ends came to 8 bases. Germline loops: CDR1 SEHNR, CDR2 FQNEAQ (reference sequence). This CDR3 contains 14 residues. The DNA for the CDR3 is TGTGCCAGCAGCTTAGGCGGAGCCAACTATGGCTACACCTTC. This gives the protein CASSLGGANYGYTF.

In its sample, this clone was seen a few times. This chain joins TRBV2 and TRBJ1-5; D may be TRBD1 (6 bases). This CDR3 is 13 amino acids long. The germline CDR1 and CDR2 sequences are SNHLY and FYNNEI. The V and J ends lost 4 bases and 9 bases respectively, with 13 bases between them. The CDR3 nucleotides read TGTGCCAGCAGTGGACAGGACGGCATGCCCCAGCATTTT. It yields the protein CASSGQDGMPQHF.

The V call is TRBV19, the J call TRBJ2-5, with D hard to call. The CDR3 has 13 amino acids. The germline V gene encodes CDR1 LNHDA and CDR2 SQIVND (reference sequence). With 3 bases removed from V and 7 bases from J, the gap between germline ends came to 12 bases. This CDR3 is CASSMLDAVTQYF. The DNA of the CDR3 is TGTGCCAGTAGTATGTTAGATGCGGTGACCCAGTACTTC. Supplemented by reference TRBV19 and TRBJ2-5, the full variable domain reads DGGITQSPKYLFRKEGQNVTLSCEQNLNHDAMYWYRQDPGQGLRLIYYSQIVNDFQKGDIAEGYSVSREKKESFPLTVTSAQKNPTAFYLCASSMLDAVTQYFGPGTRLLVL.

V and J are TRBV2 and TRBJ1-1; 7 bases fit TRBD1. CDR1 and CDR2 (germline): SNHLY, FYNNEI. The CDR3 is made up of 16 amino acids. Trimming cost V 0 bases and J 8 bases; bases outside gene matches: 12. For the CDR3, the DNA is TGTGCCAGCAGTGAAGCAGGGGGCAGGGGGGCTGGCGAAGCTTTCTTT. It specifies CASSEAGGRGAGEAFF.

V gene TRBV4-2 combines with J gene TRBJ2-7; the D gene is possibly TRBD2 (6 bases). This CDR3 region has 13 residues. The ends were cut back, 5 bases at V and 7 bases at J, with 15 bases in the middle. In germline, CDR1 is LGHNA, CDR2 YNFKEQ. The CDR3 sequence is CASSTLASREQYF. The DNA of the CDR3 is TGTGCCAGCAGCACACTAGCTTCCAGGGAGCAGTACTTC.

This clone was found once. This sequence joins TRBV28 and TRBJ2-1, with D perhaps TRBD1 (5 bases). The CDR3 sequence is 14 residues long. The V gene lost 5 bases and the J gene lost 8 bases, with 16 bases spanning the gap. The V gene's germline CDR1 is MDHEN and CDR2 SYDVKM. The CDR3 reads CASSAWGSGDEQFF. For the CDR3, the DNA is TGTGCCAGCAGTGCGTGGGGCAGTGGGGATGAGCAGTTCTTC.

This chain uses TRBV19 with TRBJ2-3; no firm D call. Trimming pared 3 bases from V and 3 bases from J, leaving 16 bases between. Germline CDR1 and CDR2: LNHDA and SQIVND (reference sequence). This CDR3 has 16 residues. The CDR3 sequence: CASSIRAHMGTDTQYF. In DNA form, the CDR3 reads TGTGCCAGTAGTATCCGTGCACACATGGGGACAGATACGCAGTATTTT.

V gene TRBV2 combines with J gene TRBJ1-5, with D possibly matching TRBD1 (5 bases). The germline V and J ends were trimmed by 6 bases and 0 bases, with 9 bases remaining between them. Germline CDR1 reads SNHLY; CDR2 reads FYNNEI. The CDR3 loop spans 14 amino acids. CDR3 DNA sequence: TGTGCCAGCAGGCCACAGGTTAGCAATCAGCCCCAGCATTTT. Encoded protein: CASRPQVSNQPQHF.

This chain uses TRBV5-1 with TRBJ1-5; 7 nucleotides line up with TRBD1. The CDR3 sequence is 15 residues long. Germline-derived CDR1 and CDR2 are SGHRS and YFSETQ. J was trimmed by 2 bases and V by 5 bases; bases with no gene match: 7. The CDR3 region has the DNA TGCGCCAGCAGGGAGGGGGCGCAGGGCAATCAGCCCCAGCATTTT. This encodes CASREGAQGNQPQHF.

The chain's CDR3 is CASSVEPLSYNEQFF. CDR3 in DNA: TGTGCCAGCAGCGTAGAACCTCTCTCCTACAATGAGCAGTTCTTC. The chain couples TRBV9 to TRBJ2-1; D uncertain. The V end was cut by 0 bases, the J end by 0 bases, with 7 bases between. There are 15 residues in the CDR3. Germline V gene sequence: CDR1 SGDLS, CDR2 YYNGEE.

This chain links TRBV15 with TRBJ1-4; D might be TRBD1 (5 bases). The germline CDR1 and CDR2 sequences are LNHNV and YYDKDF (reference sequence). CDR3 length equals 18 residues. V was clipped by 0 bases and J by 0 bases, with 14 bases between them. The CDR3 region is CATSRDPGVPATNEKLFF. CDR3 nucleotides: TGTGCCACCAGCAGAGATCCGGGGGTACCAGCAACTAATGAAAAACTGTTTTTT.

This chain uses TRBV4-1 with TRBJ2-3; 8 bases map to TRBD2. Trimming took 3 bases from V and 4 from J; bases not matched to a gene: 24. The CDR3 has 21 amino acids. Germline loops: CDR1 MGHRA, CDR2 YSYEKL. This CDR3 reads CASSHLFGGGPYSVMPDTQYF. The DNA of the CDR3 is TGCGCCAGCAGCCACCTCTTCGGGGGGGGGCCGTATTCGGTGATGCCAGATACGCAGTATTTT.

This CDR3 reads CASSQTGGGGNQETQYF. For the CDR3, the DNA is TGCGCCAGCAGCCAAACCGGTGGGGGGGGCAACCAAGAGACCCAGTACTTC. V is TRBV4-1 and J is TRBJ2-5; D perhaps matches TRBD2 (7 bases). The CDR3 sequence is 17 residues long. Germline CDR1 and CDR2: MGHRA and YSYEKL. The ends were cut back, 2 bases at V and 0 bases at J, with 16 bases in the middle.

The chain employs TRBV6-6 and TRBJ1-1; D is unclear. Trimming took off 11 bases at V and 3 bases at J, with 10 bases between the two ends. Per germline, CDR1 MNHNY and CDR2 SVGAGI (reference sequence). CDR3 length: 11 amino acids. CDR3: CASPAHTEAFF. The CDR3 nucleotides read TGTGCCTCCCCAGCCCACACTGAAGCTTTCTTT.

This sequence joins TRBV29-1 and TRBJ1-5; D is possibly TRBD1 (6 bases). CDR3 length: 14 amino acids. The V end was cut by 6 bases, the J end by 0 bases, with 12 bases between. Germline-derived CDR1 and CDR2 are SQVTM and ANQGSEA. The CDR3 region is CSVEGGGSNQPQHF. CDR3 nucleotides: TGCAGCGTAGAGGGGGGGGGTAGCAATCAGCCCCAGCATTTT. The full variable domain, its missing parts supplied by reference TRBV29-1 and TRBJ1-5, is SAVISQKPSRDICQRGTSLTIQCQVDSQVTMMFWYRQQPGQSLTLIATANQGSEATYESGFVIDKFPISRPNLTFSTLTVSNMSPEDSSIYLCSVEGGGSNQPQHFGDGTRLSIL.

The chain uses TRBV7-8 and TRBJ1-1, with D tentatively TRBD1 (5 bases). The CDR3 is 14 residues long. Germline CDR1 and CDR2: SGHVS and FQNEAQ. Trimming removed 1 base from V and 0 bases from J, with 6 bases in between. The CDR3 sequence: CASSLDRLNTEAFF. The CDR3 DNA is TGTGCCAGCAGCTTAGACAGGCTGAACACTGAAGCTTTCTTT.

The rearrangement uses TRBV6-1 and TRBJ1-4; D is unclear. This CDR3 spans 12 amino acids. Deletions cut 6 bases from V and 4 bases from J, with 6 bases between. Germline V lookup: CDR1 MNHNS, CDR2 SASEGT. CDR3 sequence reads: CASSRFNEKLFF. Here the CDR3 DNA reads TGTGCCAGCAGCAGGTTTAATGAAAAACTGTTTTTT.

The CDR3 DNA sequence: TGTGCCAGCAGCTGGACGGGCGACTATGGCTACACCTTC. It is translated as CASSWTGDYGYTF. This chain connects TRBV5-5 to TRBJ1-2; D gene ambiguous. The CDR3 contains 13 residues. V was pared by 3 bases and J by 3 bases, with 9 bases between. The germline V gene has CDR1 SGHKS and CDR2 YYEKEE (reference sequence).

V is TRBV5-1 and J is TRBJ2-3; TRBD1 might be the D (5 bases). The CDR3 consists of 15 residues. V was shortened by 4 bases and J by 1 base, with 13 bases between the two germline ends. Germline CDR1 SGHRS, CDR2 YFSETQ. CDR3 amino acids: CASSPRGWGTDTQYF. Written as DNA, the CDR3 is TGCGCCAGCAGCCCTAGGGGCTGGGGCACAGATACGCAGTATTTT.

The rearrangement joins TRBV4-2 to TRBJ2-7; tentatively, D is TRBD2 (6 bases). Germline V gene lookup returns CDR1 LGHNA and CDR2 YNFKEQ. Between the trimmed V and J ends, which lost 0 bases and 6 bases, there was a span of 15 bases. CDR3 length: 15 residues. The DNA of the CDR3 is TGTGCCAGCAGCCAAGACGCAGGGAGGTCTTCCGAGCAGTACTTC. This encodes CASSQDAGRSSEQYF.

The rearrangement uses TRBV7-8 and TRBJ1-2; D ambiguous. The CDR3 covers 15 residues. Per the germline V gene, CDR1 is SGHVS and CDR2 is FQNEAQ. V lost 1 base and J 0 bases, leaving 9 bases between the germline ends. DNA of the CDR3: TGTGCCAGCAGCTTAGAACCCAGTACTAACTATGGCTACACCTTC. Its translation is CASSLEPSTNYGYTF.

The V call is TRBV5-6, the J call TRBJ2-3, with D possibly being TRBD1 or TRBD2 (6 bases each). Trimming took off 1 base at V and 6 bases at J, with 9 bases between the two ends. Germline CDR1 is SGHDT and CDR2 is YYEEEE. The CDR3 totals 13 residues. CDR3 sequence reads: CASSLTGTDTQYF. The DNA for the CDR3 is TGTGCCAGCAGCTTGACAGGGACTGATACGCAGTATTTT.

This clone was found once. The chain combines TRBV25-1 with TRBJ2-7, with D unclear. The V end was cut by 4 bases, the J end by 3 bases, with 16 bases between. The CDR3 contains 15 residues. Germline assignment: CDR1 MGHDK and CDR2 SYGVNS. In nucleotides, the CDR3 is TGTGCCAGCAGTGCCCCCGGGTCCATAAACTACGAGCAGTACTTC. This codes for CASSAPGSINYEQYF.

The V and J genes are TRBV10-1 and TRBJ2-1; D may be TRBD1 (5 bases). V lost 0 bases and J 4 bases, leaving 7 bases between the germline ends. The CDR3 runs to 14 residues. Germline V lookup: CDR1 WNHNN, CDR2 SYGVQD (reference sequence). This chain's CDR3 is CASSESRTYNEQFF. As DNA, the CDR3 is TGCGCCAGCAGTGAGTCAAGGACATACAATGAGCAGTTCTTC.